This note documents a single TCR beta chain sequence. The data originate from a study of cytomegalovirus exposure and HLA in healthy donors. The CDR3 totals 19 residues. With 4 bases removed from V and 0 bases from J, the gap between germline ends came to 20 bases. Germline loops: CDR1 SGHDT, CDR2 YYEEEE. Both 60 Vbeta primers and 13 Jbeta primers went into the PCR. Here immunoSEQ multiplex PCR was the method, and the copy in TCRdb shows in-frame clones only, minus some. This sample has 110,000 or so clones, with approximately 76% found just once. This sequence joins TRBV5-6 and TRBJ2-6, with D perhaps TRBD1 (6 bases). Sequenced input: PBMCs. This clonotype originated in a man aged 40-49 years in good health and CMV-seronegative. The CDR3 spells CASSLTGSRSLSGANVLTF. The CDR3 DNA reads TGTGCCAGCAGCCTTACAGGGAGTAGGTCCCTCTCTGGGGCCAACGTCCTGACTTTC. The full variable domain, in which reference TRBV5-6 and TRBJ2-6 provide the parts outside the CDR3, is DAGVTQSPTHLIKTRGQQVTLRCSPKSGHDTVSWYQQALGQGPQFIFQYYEEEERQRGNFPDRFSGHQFPNYSSELNVNALLLGDSALYLCASSLTGSRSLSGANVLTFGAGSRLTVL.